What follows are 11 T cell receptor beta chains derived from one specimen sequenced in a study of early T cells in non-severe SARS-CoV-2 infection. TCRdb redid the calling of the 5' RACE reads with MiXCR, one entry per CDR3 protein. The sample comprises about 110,000 distinct CDR3 sequences, 12% of which are singletons, and 3.1% rests with the top ten. The sequencing input was whole blood. The receptors shown here come from an adult who was a healthcare worker with PCR-confirmed SARS-CoV-2 infection or an uninfected control (not recorded which).

This clonotype was detected many times. The chain combines TRBV7-3 with TRBJ2-1; maybe TRBD2 (7 bases). The V and J ends lost 10 bases and 0 bases respectively, with 22 bases between them. Germline V gene data show CDR1 as SGHTA and CDR2 as FQGTGA. The CDR3 contains 17 residues. The CDR3, as DNA: TGTGCCACCTCGGGGGGCGGGACCGGTACCTCCTACAATGAGCAGTTCTTC. It codes for CATSGGGTGTSYNEQFF.

CDR3 loop: CASRFAGATEAFF. CDR3 nucleotides: TGTGCCAGCAGATTTGCAGGGGCCACTGAAGCTTTCTTT. The chain recombines TRBV12-3 or TRBV12-4 with TRBJ1-1, with a weak D call TRBD1 (6 bases). Trimming removed 6 bases at V and 4 bases at J, with 12 bases between. This CDR3 spans 13 amino acids.

The rearrangement joins TRBV24-1 to TRBJ2-7; the match to TRBD1 covers 10 bases. The CDR3 extends over 15 amino acids. Germline lookup yields CDR1 KGHDR and CDR2 SFDVKD. V lost 5 bases to trimming and J lost 5 bases; unmatched junction nucleotides: 8. The CDR3 nucleotides read TGTGCCACCAGTGGACCGGGACAGGGGTCCAACGAGCAGTACTTC. Translated: CATSGPGQGSNEQYF.

This clonotype was detected a few times. This sequence joins TRBV10-2 and TRBJ1-2; the match to TRBD1 covers 8 bases. V trimming: 2 bases; J trimming: 7 bases; junction bases outside the gene matches: 12. This CDR3 region has 16 residues. CDR1 is WSHSY, CDR2 SAAADI, per germline. CDR3 nucleotide sequence: TGCGCCAGCAGTGAGCCGGGCACAGGGGGTACCGGTGGCTACACCTTC. This codes for CASSEPGTGGTGGYTF.

This clonotype has more than one count but fewer than ten. This chain joins TRBV28 and TRBJ1-5; D is possibly TRBD1 (6 bases). The CDR3 contains 15 residues. Deletions cut 3 bases from V and 4 bases from J, with 13 bases between. Germline-derived CDR1 and CDR2 are MDHEN and SYDVKM. CDR3: CASSFSGARNQPQHF. The CDR3, as DNA: TGTGCCAGCAGTTTTTCAGGGGCGCGGAATCAGCCCCAGCATTTT.

This clonotype was recorded many times. This chain uses TRBV20-1 with TRBJ2-5; 13 bases are shared with TRBD2. This CDR3 region has 18 residues. CDR1 is DFQATT, CDR2 SNEGSKA, per germline (reference sequence). V lost 0 bases and J lost 5; bases outside the gene matches: 12. The CDR3 here is CSARDRAPTSGGRETQYF. The CDR3 DNA follows: TGCAGTGCTAGAGATCGGGCCCCGACTAGCGGGGGGCGCGAGACCCAGTACTTC.

This clonotype turned up a few times. The rearrangement uses TRBV20-1 and TRBJ1-2; tentatively, D is TRBD1 (5 bases). The germline V gene has CDR1 DFQATT and CDR2 SNEGSKA (reference sequence). V was clipped by 4 bases and J by 1 base, with 7 bases between them. The CDR3 length is 12 residues. The CDR3 nucleotides read TGCAGTGCTATTGGACATAACTATGGCTACACCTTC. Protein product: CSAIGHNYGYTF.

This clonotype was seen ten or more times. V usage is TRBV5-4 and J usage is TRBJ2-1; TRBD2 might be the D (6 bases). The CDR3 has 15 residues. The V end was cut by 4 bases, the J end by 5 bases, with 16 bases between. CDR1 is SGHNT and CDR2 is YYREEE in the germline V gene (reference sequence). CDR3 sequence: CASSPRRGPDNEQFF. The CDR3, as DNA: TGTGCCAGCAGCCCCCGGAGGGGCCCAGACAATGAGCAGTTCTTC.

This clonotype was recorded many times. The chain uses TRBV12-3 or TRBV12-4 and TRBJ2-3; possibly TRBD2 for D (7 bases). The length of the CDR3 is 15 residues. Deletions cut 8 bases from V and 0 bases from J, with 15 bases between. CDR3 region: CASARGGLSTDTQYF. The DNA of the CDR3 is TGTGCCAGCGCGAGGGGGGGGCTTAGCACAGATACGCAGTATTTT.

This clonotype has only a few counts. The chain links TRBV5-6 to TRBJ2-7, with TRBD1 matching over 7 bases. Germline V gene sequence: CDR1 SGHDT, CDR2 YYEEEE. V lost 4 bases to trimming and J lost 0 bases; unmatched junction nucleotides: 7. This CDR3 has 15 residues. The CDR3 sequence is CASSRQGFPSYEQYF. CDR3 in DNA: TGTGCCAGCAGCCGACAGGGTTTCCCCTCCTACGAGCAGTACTTC. Combining the CDR3 with reference TRBV5-6 and TRBJ2-7 gives the whole variable domain DAGVTQSPTHLIKTRGQQVTLRCSPKSGHDTVSWYQQALGQGPQFIFQYYEEEERQRGNFPDRFSGHQFPNYSSELNVNALLLGDSALYLCASSRQGFPSYEQYFGPGTRLTVT.

This clonotype occurred a few times. The chain employs TRBV28 and TRBJ1-4; 10 nucleotides line up with TRBD1. The V gene's germline CDR1 is MDHEN and CDR2 SYDVKM. The V and J ends lost 5 bases and 5 bases, in that order; junction bases with no gene match: 5. The CDR3 sequence is 15 residues long. The CDR3 spells CASSGGQGVNEKLFF. The CDR3 nucleotides are TGTGCCAGCAGTGGAGGACAGGGGGTAAATGAAAAACTGTTTTTT.